The next 6 T cell receptor beta chains were all read from a single sample in a study of T cells expressing NK-cell markers. TCRdb reworked the 5' RACE reads into one entry per CDR3 protein, no DNA. The sample is made up of about 550,000 distinct CDR3 sequences, and the top ten hold approximately 3.6% of it. Sequencing was performed on blood T cells: a sorted CD56 or NKG2C T cell subset, CD4+ or CD8+ T cells, or bulk PBMC T cells (not recorded which). These receptor sequences come from a man aged 18 to 29 in good health.

V usage is TRBV5-1 and J usage is TRBJ2-2. Germline CDR1 is SGHRS and CDR2 is YFSETQ. The CDR3 covers 16 residues. The CDR3 region is CASSLAPNSNTGELFF.

CDR3 residues: CSATGRVVSKNIQYF. V gene TRBV20-1 combines with J gene TRBJ2-4; TCRdb's assignment of TRBD2 cannot be checked, as there is no DNA. The CDR3 is made up of 15 amino acids. CDR1 and CDR2 from the germline V gene are DFQATT and SNEGSKA (reference sequence).

The chain couples TRBV30 to TRBJ2-1. The CDR3 is made up of 11 amino acids. The germline CDR1 and CDR2 sequences are GTSNPN and SVGIG (reference sequence). CDR3 amino acids: CACIRDNEQFF.

The CDR3 protein is CASSYKKTTPYNEQFF. This chain joins TRBV6-5 and TRBJ2-1. Germline CDR1 MNHEY, CDR2 SVGAGI. The CDR3 consists of 16 residues.

The chain joins TRBV10-2 to TRBJ2-3; TCRdb's assignment of TRBD1 cannot be checked, as there is no DNA. CDR1 is WSHSY, CDR2 SAAADI, per germline. The CDR3 sequence is 15 residues long. This CDR3 is CASSDTGTSTDTQYF.

The CDR3 loop reads CASSQDRGLAFRETQYF. The chain combines TRBV14 with TRBJ2-5; TCRdb proposes TRBD2, but this gene call is untestable without DNA. Germline V lookup: CDR1 SGHDN, CDR2 FVKESK. CDR3 length: 17 residues.